This T cell receptor beta chain stems from a study of technical replicates of blood from several donors. V lost 5 bases, J lost 1 base, and 12 bases lay in between. The germline gives CDR1 LNHDA, CDR2 SQIVND (reference sequence). CDR3 size: 15 residues. The repertoire was sequenced with immunoSEQ multiplex PCR; TCRdb's copy has only in-frame clones and lacks some. The table includes 65,000 to 85,000 clones, roughly 97% detected once. The chain has TRBV19 and TRBJ2-1; D is perhaps TRBD1 (6 bases). The sequencing input was T cells isolated from PBMCs. The clonotype was recovered from a human donor in good health. The CDR3 bases are TGTGCCAGTAGTGTCGACAGGTGGTCCTACAATGAGCAGTTCTTC. It translates to CASSVDRWSYNEQFF.